These 4 T cell receptor beta chains were all obtained from the same sample, sequenced in a study of blood T cell repertoires in COVID-19. Sequencing used immunoSEQ multiplex PCR; TCRdb keeps in-frame clones, though not all of them. The sample lists 100,000 to 110,000 clones, more than 85% occurring once. Sequencing was done on a sample of peripheral blood. The receptor set was obtained from a man aged 50 or older with active COVID-19.

The rearrangement links TRBV18 to TRBJ1-4, with D unresolved. There are 16 residues in the CDR3. Trimming removed 2 bases at V and 3 bases at J, with 13 bases between. CDR1 and CDR2 from the germline V gene are KGHSH and LQKENI. The CDR3: CASSPSRRLANEKLFF. The DNA of the CDR3 is TGTGCCAGCTCACCAAGTCGGAGGCTGGCTAATGAAAAACTGTTTTTT. Filled out from reference TRBV18 and TRBJ1-4, the complete variable domain reads NAGVMQNPRHLVRRRGQEARLRCSPMKGHSHVYWYRQLPEEGLKFMVYLQKENIIDESGMPKERFSAEFPKEGPSILRIQQVVRGDSAAYFCASSPSRRLANEKLFFGSGTQLSVL.

The rearrangement uses TRBV6-1 and TRBJ2-1; 10 bases align to TRBD2. CDR3 length equals 17 residues. V was clipped by 0 bases and J by 5 bases; unmatched bases: 7. Germline loops: CDR1 MNHNS, CDR2 SASEGT. CDR3: CASSEALSGGVNNEQFF. The CDR3 DNA reads TGTGCCAGCAGTGAAGCGCTAAGCGGGGGGGTCAACAATGAGCAGTTCTTC.

The rearrangement links TRBV3-1 (or the pseudogene TRBV3-2) to TRBJ1-2, with 7 bases aligning to TRBD1. Germline CDR1 LGHDT, CDR2 YNNKEL (reference sequence). V trimming: 4 bases; J trimming: 0 bases; junction bases outside the gene matches: 5. This CDR3 has 15 residues. The CDR3 coding sequence is TGTGCCAGCAGCCCCGAGGGACAGCCTAACTATGGCTACACCTTC. Translating gives CASSPEGQPNYGYTF.

The chain employs TRBV7-9 and TRBJ2-3; 11 bases agree with TRBD2. The CDR3 consists of 18 residues. V lost 4 bases to trimming and J lost 6 bases; unmatched junction nucleotides: 15. CDR1 and CDR2 from the germline V gene are SEHNR and FQNEAQ (reference sequence). This CDR3 reads CASSSREVLAGAGDTQYF. CDR3 DNA sequence: TGTGCCAGCAGCTCGAGAGAGGTACTAGCGGGGGCCGGGGATACGCAGTATTTT.